The 20 T cell receptor beta chains reported below all come from one sample, sequenced in a study of T cells after posttransplantation cyclophosphamide. Repertoires were generated with immunoSEQ multiplex PCR, while TCRdb's copy carries only in-frame clones and drops some. The table records about 32,000 clones, approximately 90% of them present only once. Sequencing was carried out using PBMCs. The source of these receptors is a middle-aged woman with a blood cancer, CMV-positive, and with a related stem cell donor.

The chain carries TRBV19 and TRBJ1-2; 8 positions match TRBD1. The CDR3 loop spans 15 amino acids. CDR1 and CDR2 from the germline V gene are LNHDA and SQIVND (reference sequence). Unmatched junction bases numbered 4, after V lost 4 bases and J lost 0 bases. This CDR3 is CASSNQGATNYGYTF. The CDR3 bases are TGTGCCAGTAGTAACCAGGGGGCGACTAACTATGGCTACACCTTC.

V gene TRBV7-7 combines with J gene TRBJ1-2; 7 bases align to TRBD1. CDR1 SSHAT and CDR2 FNYEAQ come from the germline V gene (reference sequence). The CDR3 totals 16 residues. The V gene end was trimmed by 2 bases and the J gene end by 8 bases; junction bases not matched to a gene: 14. The CDR3 spells CASSLKTRGQVEGYTF. CDR3 nucleotide sequence: TGTGCCAGCAGCTTAAAAACGAGGGGGCAGGTGGAGGGCTACACCTTC.

The V and J genes are TRBV7-9 and TRBJ2-7; D possibly corresponds to TRBD2 (6 bases). Trimming removed 3 bases at V and 3 bases at J, with 9 bases between. The CDR3 totals 13 residues. Germline assignment: CDR1 SEHNR and CDR2 FQNEAQ (reference sequence). CDR3 loop: CASSLGLSYEQYF. The CDR3 nucleotides read TGTGCCAGCAGCTTGGGACTTAGCTACGAGCAGTACTTC.

This CDR3 is CASRTSGGAGNTQYF. CDR3 bases: TGTGCCAGCAGGACTAGCGGGGGGGCAGGAAATACGCAGTATTTT. The chain carries TRBV6-1 and TRBJ2-3, with 14 bases identical to TRBD2. After removal of 6 bases from V and 7 bases from J, the junction contained 6 bases not matched to a gene. Per germline, CDR1 MNHNS and CDR2 SASEGT. The CDR3 totals 15 residues.

The chain uses TRBV5-5 and TRBJ1-5; no reliable D call. Trimming removed 0 bases at V and 5 bases at J, with 6 bases between. The CDR3 runs 13 residues. Germline CDR1 and CDR2: SGHKS and YYEKEE (reference sequence). DNA of the CDR3: TGTGCCAGCAGCTTGGCGGGGTATCAGCCCCAGCATTTT. This gives the protein CASSLAGYQPQHF.

This clone was counted a single time. The chain carries TRBV7-3 and TRBJ2-2; TRBD2 aligns across 8 bases. Germline lookup yields CDR1 SGHTA and CDR2 FQGTGA. The CDR3 runs to 17 residues. J gave up 5 bases and V 3 bases, and 11 bases lay outside the gene matches. In nucleotides, the CDR3 is TGTGCCAGCAGCTTGGAGGGGGGACTAGGGAATACCGGGGAGCTGTTTTTT. Protein: CASSLEGGLGNTGELFF.

The gene calls are TRBV11-2 and TRBJ2-6; possible D gene TRBD2, 7 bases. This CDR3 is built from 19 residues. The V end lost 5 bases, the J end lost 0 bases, and 20 bases lay between the germline ends. Germline CDR1 SGHAT, CDR2 FQNNGV. The CDR3 DNA reads as TGTGCCAGCAGCCCCTCCCGGAGGGGGGGGATCTCTGGGGCCAACGTCCTGACTTTC. Residues: CASSPSRRGGISGANVLTF. Supplemented by reference TRBV11-2 and TRBJ2-6, the full variable domain reads EAGVAQSPRYKIIEKRQSVAFWCNPISGHATLYWYQQILGQGPKLLIQFQNNGVVDDSQLPKDRFSAERLKGVDSTLKIQPAKLEDSAVYLCASSPSRRGGISGANVLTFGAGSRLTVL.

This chain connects TRBV6-5 to TRBJ2-7; 8 nucleotides agree with TRBD1. Germline values: CDR1 MNHEY, CDR2 SVGAGI. The CDR3 totals 13 residues. J gave up 6 bases and V 4 bases, and 5 bases lay outside the gene matches. The CDR3 reads CASSFRDRLEQYF. The CDR3 region has the DNA TGTGCCAGCAGTTTCCGGGACAGGCTCGAGCAGTACTTC.

This chain joins TRBV5-1 and TRBJ2-5, with no clear D. The DNA end favors TRBJ2-7, so the J call may be wrong. The germline V gene has CDR1 SGHRS and CDR2 YFSETQ. The CDR3 runs 13 residues. CDR3 protein: CASSPGAVNEQYF. In DNA form, the CDR3 reads TGCGCCAGCAGCCCGGGTGCAGTTAACGAGCAGTACTTC.

The rearrangement uses TRBV19 and TRBJ1-5, with D uncertain. Germline lookup yields CDR1 LNHDA and CDR2 SQIVND (reference sequence). Between the trimmed V and J ends, which lost 3 bases and 7 bases, there was a span of 16 bases. The CDR3 length is 15 residues. CDR3 nucleotide sequence: TGTGCCAGTAGTATGAGGCCCCGGTCCGGACAGCCCCAGCATTTT. Encoded protein: CASSMRPRSGQPQHF.

This clone has a handful of counts. The chain uses TRBV19 and TRBJ1-2, with TRBD1 as a possible D gene (5 bases). The CDR3 is 14 residues long. Trimming removed 3 bases at V and 6 bases at J, with 14 bases between. Germline CDR1 reads LNHDA; CDR2 reads SQIVND (reference sequence). The CDR3 reads CASSILTGWDGYTF. The CDR3 nucleotides are TGTGCCAGTAGTATCCTTACAGGTTGGGATGGCTACACCTTC.

The chain carries TRBV28 and TRBJ1-6; 8 nucleotides agree with TRBD1. This CDR3 comprises 12 residues. Germline CDR1 MDHEN, CDR2 SYDVKM. The CDR3 DNA reads TGTGCTACAGGGGGAGACAATTCACCCCTCCACTTT. Amino acids: CATGGDNSPLHF.

The chain combines TRBV6-6 with TRBJ1-5; 7 bases fit TRBD1. The junction had 5 bases not matched to a gene; V was cut back by 2 bases and J by 1 base. The CDR3 loop spans 16 amino acids. Germline V gene sequence: CDR1 MNHNY, CDR2 SVGAGI (reference sequence). CDR3 sequence: CASSYPGTVSNQPQHF. In DNA form, the CDR3 reads TGTGCCAGCAGTTACCCCGGGACAGTAAGCAATCAGCCCCAGCATTTT.

The rearrangement uses TRBV11-2 and TRBJ2-1, with D perhaps matching TRBD1 (5 bases). Trimming stripped 5 bases from V and 9 bases from J, with 17 bases between. Germline loops: CDR1 SGHAT, CDR2 FQNNGV. The CDR3 extends over 14 amino acids. The CDR3, as DNA: TGTGCCAGCAGCCCCTCCGGGCGCCAGGGTGAGCAGTTCTTC. It translates to CASSPSGRQGEQFF.

In the case of this clone: The same CDR3 arises from other DNA sequences in this sample as well. V is TRBV19 and J is TRBJ1-5; D is unresolved. Germline V lookup: CDR1 LNHDA, CDR2 SQIVND (reference sequence). This CDR3 is built from 15 residues. Trimming took 9 bases from V and 0 from J, leaving 15 bases between them. CDR3 amino acids: CASMMSYYSNQPQHF. Here the CDR3 DNA reads TGTGCCAGCATGATGAGTTATTATAGCAATCAGCCCCAGCATTTT.

J is TRBJ1-1 and V is TRBV6-5; TRBD1 matches 7 bases. V was pared by 6 bases and J by 0 bases, with 7 bases of the junction left unmatched. CDR3 length equals 15 residues. Germline V gene data show CDR1 as MNHEY and CDR2 as SVGAGI. The CDR3 DNA sequence: TGTGCCAGCAGCCGGGGACAGCGCGTGAACACTGAAGCTTTCTTT. Protein sequence: CASSRGQRVNTEAFF.

The chain employs TRBV7-2 and TRBJ2-5, with 9 positions matching TRBD2. Looked up from germline, CDR1 is SGHTA and CDR2 is FQGNSA. Trimming cost V 3 bases and J 0 bases; bases outside gene matches: 11. The CDR3 is made up of 18 amino acids. This chain's CDR3 is CASSFGSGGTSYQETQYF. Written as DNA, the CDR3 is TGTGCCAGCAGCTTCGGTAGCGGGGGTACTTCATACCAAGAGACCCAGTACTTC.

This chain joins TRBV6-1 and TRBJ1-2; D ambiguous. CDR1 and CDR2 from the germline V gene are MNHNS and SASEGT. Trimming cost V 1 base and J 6 bases, with 12 bases left between them. This CDR3 is 14 amino acids long. The CDR3 spells CASSEGGGFDGYTF. The DNA for the CDR3 is TGTGCCAGCAGTGAAGGGGGAGGGTTCGATGGCTACACCTTC.

The chain is built from TRBV5-1 and TRBJ2-5, with 8 nucleotides matching TRBD1. CDR1 is SGHRS and CDR2 is YFSETQ in the germline V gene. Losses at the gene ends were 3 bases for V and 2 bases for J; bases not matched to a gene: 9. The CDR3 sequence is 16 residues long. In DNA, the CDR3 is TGCGCCAGCAGCTCCTCACCGGGACAGGTACAAGAGACCCAGTACTTC. Residues: CASSSSPGQVQETQYF.

The rearrangement links TRBV5-1 to TRBJ1-1; D is uncertain. Germline V gives CDR1 SGHRS, CDR2 YFSETQ. The CDR3 sequence is 13 residues long. V gave up 5 bases and J gave up 0 bases, with 8 bases separating them. CDR3 nucleotide sequence: TGCGCCAGCAGATTACAGATGAACACTGAAGCTTTCTTT. It encodes CASRLQMNTEAFF.